This paragraph reports one T cell receptor (beta chain). The Seattle patients, enrolled during active infection, were followed longitudinally. Deletions cut 8 bases from V and 5 bases from J, with 12 bases between. Germline CDR1 LGHNT, CDR2 FRNRAP. This CDR3 region has 12 residues. This record comes from a study of blood T cell repertoires in COVID-19. Repertoires were generated with immunoSEQ multiplex PCR, while TCRdb's copy carries only in-frame clones and drops some. There are tens of thousands of clones in the sample; under 85% occur only once, and more than 12% lies in the top ten. The sample comprised peripheral blood. This chain connects TRBV12-5 to TRBJ1-2; no firm D call. The clonotype originates from a man aged 60 to 69 with COVID-19, enrolled during active disease. CDR3 in DNA: TGTGCTAGTAGCCGCCAGACTTATGGCTACACCTTC. Translation gives CASSRQTYGYTF. Full variable domain (outside the CDR3, taken from reference TRBV12-5 and TRBJ1-2): DARVTQTPRHKVTEMGQEVTMRCQPILGHNTVFWYRQTMMQGLELLAYFRNRAPLDDSGMPKDRFSAEMPDATLATLKIQPSEPRDSAVYFCASSRQTYGYTFGSGTRLTVV.